This TCR beta chain was sequenced for a study of T-cell reconstitution after alpha-beta-depleted transplantation in children. Trimming cost V 6 bases and J 5 bases, with 15 bases left between them. From germline, CDR1 is SGHAT and CDR2 FQNNGV. The CDR3 has 14 amino acids. The sample holds many counts of this clonotype. Using unique molecular identifiers, the investigators prepared the TCRbeta library. TCRdb re-called the PCR reads with MiXCR, one entry per CDR3 protein. The top ten clones hold 3.5% to 4.5% of a sample with around 340,000 distinct CDR3 sequences, less than 15% of them seen once. This TCR came from a human donor who donated a stem cell graft to a child with Fanconi anemia. The sample consisted of PBMCs, taken from the stem cell graft. The rearrangement uses TRBV11-2 and TRBJ2-3; tentatively, D is TRBD1 or TRBD2 (5 bases each). CDR3 sequence reads: CASSTGTEVDTQYF. For the CDR3, the DNA is TGTGCCAGCAGTACCGGGACCGAGGTAGATACGCAGTATTTT.